A single sample gave rise to the 23 T cell receptor beta chains below, sequenced in a study of early T cells in non-severe SARS-CoV-2 infection. TCRdb passed the 5' RACE reads through MiXCR, listing each CDR3 protein once. Of approximately 64,000 distinct CDR3 sequences listed, 4.9% were seen once; the top ten hold approximately 5.4%. The sequencing input was whole blood. The source is an adult who was a healthcare worker with PCR-confirmed SARS-CoV-2 infection or an uninfected control (not recorded which).

This clonotype was seen a handful of times. The chain uses TRBV10-1 and TRBJ1-1; unclear D gene. Per the germline V gene, CDR1 is WNHNN and CDR2 is SYGVQD (reference sequence). V gave up 0 bases and J gave up 5 bases, with 7 bases separating them. The CDR3 sequence is 13 residues long. DNA for the CDR3: TGCGCCAGCAGTGAGTCAGAGACGACTGAAGCTTTCTTT. It codes for CASSESETTEAFF.

This clonotype showed up many times. The V gene is TRBV12-3 or TRBV12-4, the J gene TRBJ2-1; 12 bases are a match to TRBD1. The CDR3 totals 16 residues. Germline trimming cut 8 bases from V and 7 bases from J; bases unmatched to any gene: 12. This CDR3 is CASPPVLGQGANEQFF. The CDR3 DNA sequence: TGTGCCAGCCCGCCGGTCTTGGGACAGGGGGCAAATGAGCAGTTCTTC.

This clonotype was seen more than once but under ten times. This chain connects TRBV29-1 to TRBJ1-1, with unresolved D. This CDR3 is built from 12 residues. CDR1 and CDR2 (germline): SQVTM, ANQGSEA. The V gene lost 4 bases and the J gene lost 0 bases, with 6 bases spanning the gap. CDR3 sequence: CSVVGMNTEAFF. CDR3 nucleotides: TGCAGCGTTGTTGGCATGAACACTGAAGCTTTCTTT.

Ten or more counts support this clonotype. The genes are TRBV19 and TRBJ2-7; perhaps D is TRBD1 or TRBD2 (6 bases each). The germline CDR1 and CDR2 sequences are LNHDA and SQIVND (reference sequence). The length of the CDR3 is 14 residues. With 1 base removed from V and 4 bases from J, the gap between germline ends came to 11 bases. CDR3 DNA sequence: TGTGCCAGTAGTATAGCGGGGGCTTCATACGAGCAGTACTTC. Its translation: CASSIAGASYEQYF.

The chain links TRBV20-1 to TRBJ1-2, with D perhaps matching TRBD1 (5 bases). The CDR3 contains 14 residues. Germline CDR1 and CDR2: DFQATT and SNEGSKA (reference sequence). V was clipped by 2 bases and J by 10 bases, with 20 bases between them. The DNA of the CDR3 is TGCAGTGCTAGACCCCCGGGACTACACTCCGTCTACACCTTC. It is translated as CSARPPGLHSVYTF.

The chain uses TRBV29-1 and TRBJ2-2; D call uncertain. There are 14 residues in the CDR3. V lost 7 bases and J 0 bases, leaving 12 bases between the germline ends. Germline V CDR1 and CDR2: SQVTM, ANQGSEA. This chain's CDR3 is CSARAPANTGELFF. The DNA for the CDR3 is TGCAGCGCCCGGGCTCCCGCGAACACCGGGGAGCTGTTTTTT.

In its sample, this clonotype was seen many times. The chain joins TRBV20-1 to TRBJ1-1, with TRBD1 matching over 10 bases. Germline CDR1 DFQATT, CDR2 SNEGSKA (reference sequence). V trimming: 3 bases; J trimming: 4 bases; junction bases outside the gene matches: 8. The CDR3 has 15 residues. CDR3 region: CSARKRQGALTEAFF. CDR3 nucleotides: TGCAGTGCTAGGAAGAGACAGGGGGCTCTCACTGAAGCTTTCTTT.

This clonotype has a count of ten or more. The chain combines TRBV6-2 or TRBV6-3 with TRBJ1-5; 8 nucleotides agree with TRBD1. This CDR3 comprises 15 residues. V was clipped by 2 bases and J by 10 bases; unmatched bases: 10. Germline CDR1 and CDR2: MNHEY and SVGEGT. CDR3 coding DNA: TGTGCCAGCAGTTACGTCGGACAGGGAGCACCACCCCAGCATTTT. As protein: CASSYVGQGAPPQHF.

This clonotype was detected ten times or more. This chain connects TRBV12-3 or TRBV12-4 to TRBJ1-5; TRBD1 matches at 7 bases. Germline trimming cut 5 bases from V and 2 bases from J; bases unmatched to any gene: 3. The length of the CDR3 is 14 residues. The CDR3, as DNA: TGTGCCAGCAGTCTACAGGGGCGCAATCAGCCCCAGCATTTT. The encoded protein is CASSLQGRNQPQHF.

This clonotype came up a few times. The CDR3 reads CASSYGATTDTQYF. CDR3 in DNA: TGTGCCAGCAGTTACGGAGCGACGACAGATACGCAGTATTTT. The chain carries TRBV6-5 and TRBJ2-3; the D is unclear. The CDR3 length is 14 residues. Trimming took 2 bases from V and 3 from J, leaving 9 bases between them. Germline V gives CDR1 MNHEY, CDR2 SVGAGI.

This clonotype was recorded a few times. V and J are TRBV12-3 or TRBV12-4 and TRBJ2-7; no clear D. V dropped 1 base and J dropped 0 bases, with 7 bases sitting between them. The CDR3 covers 14 residues. In DNA, the CDR3 is TGTGCCAGCAGTTTAGGAGCCAACTCCTACGAGCAGTACTTC. Encoded protein: CASSLGANSYEQYF.

V is TRBV9 and J is TRBJ2-3; D is undetermined. This CDR3 comprises 14 residues. In germline, CDR1 is SGDLS, CDR2 YYNGEE. V was pared by 0 bases and J by 2 bases, with 7 bases between. The CDR3 here is CASSVATHTDTQYF. The CDR3 nucleotides are TGTGCCAGCAGCGTAGCGACCCACACAGATACGCAGTATTTT.

The sample holds a few counts of this clonotype. The rearrangement joins TRBV11-2 to TRBJ2-2; 8 bases map to TRBD2. This CDR3 spans 15 amino acids. CDR1 SGHAT and CDR2 FQNNGV come from the germline V gene. Trimming took 4 bases from V and 1 from J; bases not matched to a gene: 2. The CDR3 region is CASSWAGGNTGELFF. Written as DNA, the CDR3 is TGTGCCAGCAGCTGGGCGGGAGGGAACACCGGGGAGCTGTTTTTT.

This clonotype showed up just a few times. The rearrangement joins TRBV20-1 to TRBJ1-1; 10 bases fit TRBD1. After removal of 1 base from V and 1 base from J, the junction contained 12 bases not matched to a gene. Germline V CDR1 and CDR2: DFQATT, SNEGSKA (reference sequence). The CDR3 has 18 residues. For the CDR3, the DNA is TGCAGTGCTAGAGTGACAGGGGGCCCTCTCGGGAAGAACACTGAAGCTTTCTTT. It is translated as CSARVTGGPLGKNTEAFF.

Only a few counts were recorded for this clonotype. The V gene is TRBV5-5, the J gene TRBJ2-7; no reliable D call. Germline V gives CDR1 SGHKS, CDR2 YYEKEE (reference sequence). The germline V and J ends were trimmed by 4 bases and 4 bases, with 18 bases remaining between them. The CDR3 loop spans 15 amino acids. The CDR3 DNA follows: TGTGCCAGCAGCCCAATACTGGGATTAGGTTACGAGCAGTACTTC. Its protein product is CASSPILGLGYEQYF.

The CDR3 nucleotides read TGCGCCAGCAGCCCCGGGACCCAAGAGACCCAGTACTTC. Its translation is CASSPGTQETQYF. The chain uses TRBV5-1 and TRBJ2-5, with D tentatively TRBD1 or TRBD2 (5 bases each). The CDR3 totals 13 residues. V lost 4 bases to trimming and J lost 1 base, with 8 bases between them. The germline V gene has CDR1 SGHRS and CDR2 YFSETQ.

In this sample, this clonotype turned up a few times. The chain recombines TRBV2 with TRBJ1-1; maybe TRBD1 (6 bases). CDR1 is SNHLY, CDR2 FYNNEI, per germline. V was cut by 7 bases and J by 1 base, with 13 bases left in between. The CDR3 contains 14 residues. CDR3 bases: TGTGCCAGCATCCCTCCGGGACAGAACACTGAAGCTTTCTTT. This sequence encodes CASIPPGQNTEAFF.

Comments on this clonotype: Germline is not matched at one junction end, which may reflect a read error. The chain carries TRBV10-3 and TRBJ1-3; D is undetermined. This CDR3 region has 16 residues. From germline, CDR1 is ENHRY and CDR2 SYGVKD. The CDR3 region is CATSDPLTRHGNTIYF. The CDR3 DNA reads TGTGCCACCAGTGACCCATTGACACGACACGGAAACACCATATATTTT.

This clonotype has ten or more counts. The J gene is TRBJ1-2, the V gene TRBV20-1; 7 bases align to TRBD1. Germline V gene data show CDR1 as DFQATT and CDR2 as SNEGSKA (reference sequence). The CDR3 length is 16 residues. With 5 bases clipped from V and 5 bases from J, the junction kept 17 bases outside the gene matches. CDR3 DNA: TGCAGTGCTCTGGGGGGGGACAGAAATCCTACTTATGGCTACACCTTC. This gives the protein CSALGGDRNPTYGYTF.

Ten or more counts support this clonotype. The chain carries TRBV6-2 or TRBV6-3 and TRBJ2-6; a possible D gene is TRBD2 (6 bases). The CDR3 is made up of 18 amino acids. CDR1 MNHEY and CDR2 SVGEGT come from the germline V gene. V lost 2 bases, J lost 0 bases, and 14 bases lay in between. The CDR3 is CASSYGSGAISGANVLTF. DNA for the CDR3: TGTGCCAGCAGTTACGGATCGGGAGCGATCTCTGGGGCCAACGTCCTGACTTTC.

At least ten counts were recorded for this clonotype. The chain has TRBV5-1 and TRBJ2-6, with 7 bases matching TRBD1. J gave up 1 base and V 4 bases, and 2 bases lay outside the gene matches. Germline assignment: CDR1 SGHRS and CDR2 YFSETQ. The CDR3 has 15 residues. The CDR3 loop reads CASSAGGSGANVLTF. For the CDR3, the DNA is TGCGCCAGCAGCGCAGGGGGTTCTGGGGCCAACGTCCTGACTTTC.

The table lists this clonotype with a few counts. The rearrangement links TRBV20-1 to TRBJ1-1; D is ambiguous. V was clipped by 0 bases and J by 0 bases, with 14 bases between them. The CDR3 sequence is 16 residues long. Germline V gene data show CDR1 as DFQATT and CDR2 as SNEGSKA (reference sequence). Here the CDR3 DNA reads TGCAGTGCTAGAGATTTCGGGCGGGGAATGAACACTGAAGCTTTCTTT. Translated, it gives CSARDFGRGMNTEAFF.

Many counts were recorded for this clonotype. This chain joins TRBV6-1 and TRBJ1-1; no clear D. The V end was cut by 2 bases, the J end by 8 bases, with 9 bases between. The V gene's germline CDR1 is MNHNS and CDR2 SASEGT. The CDR3 length is 12 residues. The CDR3 here is CASSESRGEAFF. In nucleotides, the CDR3 is TGTGCCAGCAGTGAAAGTCGGGGAGAAGCTTTCTTT.